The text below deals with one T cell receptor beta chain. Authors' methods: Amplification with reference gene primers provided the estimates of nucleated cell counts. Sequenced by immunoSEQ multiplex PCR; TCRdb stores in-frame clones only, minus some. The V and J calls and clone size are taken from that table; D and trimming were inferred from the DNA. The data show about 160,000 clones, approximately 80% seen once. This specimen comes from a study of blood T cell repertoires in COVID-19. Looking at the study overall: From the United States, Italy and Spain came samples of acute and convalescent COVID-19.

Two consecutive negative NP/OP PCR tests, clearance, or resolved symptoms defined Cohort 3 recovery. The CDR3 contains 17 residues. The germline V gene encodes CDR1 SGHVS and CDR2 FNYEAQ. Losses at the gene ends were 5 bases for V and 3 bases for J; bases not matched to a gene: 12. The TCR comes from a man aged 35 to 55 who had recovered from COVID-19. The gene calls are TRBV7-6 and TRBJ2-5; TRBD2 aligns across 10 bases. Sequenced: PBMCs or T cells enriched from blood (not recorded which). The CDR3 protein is CASSRSTSGRFKETQYF. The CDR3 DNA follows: TGTGCCAGCAGCCGATCGACTAGCGGGCGCTTTAAAGAGACCCAGTACTTC.